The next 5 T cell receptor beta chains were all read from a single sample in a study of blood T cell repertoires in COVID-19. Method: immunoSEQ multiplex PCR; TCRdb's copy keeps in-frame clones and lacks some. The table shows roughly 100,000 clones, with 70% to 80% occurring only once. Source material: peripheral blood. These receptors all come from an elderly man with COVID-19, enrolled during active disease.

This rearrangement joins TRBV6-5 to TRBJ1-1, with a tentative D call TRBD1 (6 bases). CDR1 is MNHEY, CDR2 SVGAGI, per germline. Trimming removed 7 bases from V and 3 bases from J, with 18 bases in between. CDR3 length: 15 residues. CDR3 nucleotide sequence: TGTGCCAGCACTCCCTTAACAGGGTATCACACTGAAGCTTTCTTT. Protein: CASTPLTGYHTEAFF.

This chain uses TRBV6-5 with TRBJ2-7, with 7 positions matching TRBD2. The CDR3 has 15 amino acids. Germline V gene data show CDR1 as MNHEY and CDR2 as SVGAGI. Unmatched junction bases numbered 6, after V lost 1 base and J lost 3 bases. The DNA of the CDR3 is TGTGCCAGCAGTTACTTTACGGGAGGAAACTACGAGCAGTACTTC. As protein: CASSYFTGGNYEQYF.

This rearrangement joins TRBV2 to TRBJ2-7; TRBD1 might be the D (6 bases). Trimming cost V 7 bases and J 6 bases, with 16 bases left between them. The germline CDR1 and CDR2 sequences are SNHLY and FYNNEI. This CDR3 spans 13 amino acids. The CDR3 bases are TGTGCCAGCAACTCAGGGGAACTGGTCGAGCAGTACTTC. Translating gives CASNSGELVEQYF.

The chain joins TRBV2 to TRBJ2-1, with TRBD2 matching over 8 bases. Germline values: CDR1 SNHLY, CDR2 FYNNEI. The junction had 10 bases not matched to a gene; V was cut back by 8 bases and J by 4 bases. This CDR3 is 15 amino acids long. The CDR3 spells CASGTSGEDYNEQFF. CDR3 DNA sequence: TGTGCCAGCGGAACTAGCGGCGAGGATTACAATGAGCAGTTCTTC.

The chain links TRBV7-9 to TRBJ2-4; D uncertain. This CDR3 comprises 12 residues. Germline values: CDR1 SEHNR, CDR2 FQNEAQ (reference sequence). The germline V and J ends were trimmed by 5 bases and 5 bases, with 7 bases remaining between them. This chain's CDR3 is CASSPLQNIQYF. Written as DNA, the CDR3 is TGTGCCAGCAGCCCCCTACAAAACATTCAGTACTTC.